This T cell receptor beta chain is from a study of CD4+ T cells in melanoma. Germline loops: CDR1 LGHNA, CDR2 YSLEER. The CDR3 sequence is 15 residues long. The V end lost 4 bases, the J end lost 7 bases, and 19 bases lay between the germline ends. TCRdb keeps only in-frame clones here, not all; method: immunoSEQ multiplex PCR. The sample lists about 55,000 clones, 60% to 80% seen once, with roughly 4.5% in the top ten. Sequencing was done on a sample of tumor tissue. The chain uses TRBV4-3 and TRBJ1-2; a weak D match, TRBD1 (5 bases). The receptor's source is a human donor with melanoma. CDR3 residues: CASSRDLRVSLGYTF. The CDR3 DNA is TGCGCCAGCAGCCGAGACCTCAGGGTTTCTCTTGGCTACACCTTC.